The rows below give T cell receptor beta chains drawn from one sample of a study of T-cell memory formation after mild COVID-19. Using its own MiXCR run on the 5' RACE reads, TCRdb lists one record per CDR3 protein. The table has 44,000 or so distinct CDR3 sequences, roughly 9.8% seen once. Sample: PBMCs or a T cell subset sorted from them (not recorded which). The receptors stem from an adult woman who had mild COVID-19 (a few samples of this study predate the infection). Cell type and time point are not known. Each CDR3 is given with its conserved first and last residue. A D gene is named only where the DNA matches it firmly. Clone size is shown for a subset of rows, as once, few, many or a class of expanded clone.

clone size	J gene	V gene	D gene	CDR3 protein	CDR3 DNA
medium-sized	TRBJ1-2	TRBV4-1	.	CASSQDMEGYTF	TGCGCCAGCAGCCAAGATATGGAGGGCTACACCTTC
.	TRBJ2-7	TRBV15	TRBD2	CATSRLAGTKAYEQYF	TGTGCCACCAGCAGACTAGCGGGGACTAAAGCCTACGAGCAGTACTTC
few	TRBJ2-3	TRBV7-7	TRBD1	CASSQGQSRTDTQYF	TGTGCCAGCAGCCAGGGACAGAGTCGAACAGATACGCAGTATTTT
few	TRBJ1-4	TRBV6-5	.	CASSRTEANEKLFF	TGTGCCAGCAGTAGGACAGAAGCTAATGAAAAACTGTTTTTT
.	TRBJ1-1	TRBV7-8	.	CAVNTEAFF	TGCGCGGTGAACACTGAAGCTTTCTTT
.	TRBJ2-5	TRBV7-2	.	CASSWGFQETQYF	TGTGCCAGCAGCTGGGGCTTCCAAGAGACCCAGTACTTC
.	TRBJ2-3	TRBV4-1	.	CASSWGGTVTDTQYF	TGCGCCAGCAGCTGGGGGGGGACAGTCACAGATACGCAGTATTTT
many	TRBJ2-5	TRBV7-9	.	CASSDSETQYF	TGTGCCAGCAGCGACAGTGAGACCCAGTACTTC
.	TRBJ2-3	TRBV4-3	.	CSSSQDFGTDTQYF	TGCTCCAGCAGCCAAGATTTCGGCACAGATACGCAGTATTTT
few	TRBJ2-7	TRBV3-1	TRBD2	CASSRGLVSYEQYF	TGTGCCAGCAGCCGAGGACTAGTCTCCTACGAGCAGTACTTC
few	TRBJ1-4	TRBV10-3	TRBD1	CAISPGTGTTNEKLFF	TGTGCCATCAGTCCCGGGACAGGGACAACTAATGAAAAACTGTTTTTT
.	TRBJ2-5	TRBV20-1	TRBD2	CSAKTSVGETQYF	TGCAGTGCCAAGACTAGCGTAGGAGAGACCCAGTACTTC
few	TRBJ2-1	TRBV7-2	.	CASSIRGANEQFF	TGTGCCAGCAGCATAAGGGGGGCCAATGAGCAGTTCTTC
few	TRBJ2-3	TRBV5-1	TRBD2	CASSSGLAGSTDTQYF	TGCGCCAGCAGCTCAGGACTAGCGGGAAGCACAGATACGCAGTATTTT
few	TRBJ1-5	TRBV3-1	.	CASSQGPNGQPQHF	TGTGCCAGCAGCCAAGGACCTAATGGACAGCCCCAGCATTTT
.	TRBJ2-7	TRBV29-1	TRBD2	CSVVRAGGREQYF	TGCAGCGTTGTACGAGCGGGAGGTCGCGAGCAGTACTTC